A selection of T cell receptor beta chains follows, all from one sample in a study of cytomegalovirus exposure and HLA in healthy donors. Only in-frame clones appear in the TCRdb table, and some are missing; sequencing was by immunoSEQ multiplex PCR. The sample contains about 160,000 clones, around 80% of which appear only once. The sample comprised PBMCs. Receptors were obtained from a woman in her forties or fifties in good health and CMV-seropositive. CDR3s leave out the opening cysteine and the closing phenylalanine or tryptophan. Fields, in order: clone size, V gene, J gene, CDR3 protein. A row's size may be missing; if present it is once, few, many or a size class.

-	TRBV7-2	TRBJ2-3	ASSLVLLDSDTQY
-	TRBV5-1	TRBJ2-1	ASSPGTSGNEQF
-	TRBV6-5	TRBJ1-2	ASSYKGVDYGYT
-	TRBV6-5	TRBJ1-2	ASSYRLATGNGYT
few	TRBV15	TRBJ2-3	ATSRDRAAGTDTQY
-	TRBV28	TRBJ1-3	ASSLSPDSGDTIY
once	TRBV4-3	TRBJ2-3	ASSQGASTDTQY
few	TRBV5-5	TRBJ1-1	ASSLGGRGTEAF
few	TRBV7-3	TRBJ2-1	ASSLTGSGIYNEQF
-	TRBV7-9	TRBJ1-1	ASSPGFVQGLTEAF
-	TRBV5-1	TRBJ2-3	ASSLVPGRTDTQY
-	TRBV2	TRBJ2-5	ASTSRQGGETQY
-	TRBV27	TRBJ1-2	ASRPDRDYGYT
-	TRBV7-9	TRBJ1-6	ASSLRTGESPYNSPLH
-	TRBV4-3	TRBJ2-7	ASSQEYPGQGLHEQY
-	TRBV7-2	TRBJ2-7	ASSLGGLAGIYEQY
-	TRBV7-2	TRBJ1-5	ASSLYGQGNQPQH
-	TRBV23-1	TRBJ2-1	ASSHGVPGGGNEQF
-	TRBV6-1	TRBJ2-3	ASSEEKGGSTDTQY
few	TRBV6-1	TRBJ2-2	ASSRTGDTGELF
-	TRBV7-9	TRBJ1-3	ASSRDRASGNTIY
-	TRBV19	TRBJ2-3	ASRSGSITDTQY
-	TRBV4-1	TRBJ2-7	ASSQLVDGNYEQY
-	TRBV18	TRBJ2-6	ASSPGQGVSGANVLT
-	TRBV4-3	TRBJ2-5	ASSQDLATETQY
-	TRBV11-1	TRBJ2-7	ASSGGLPLYEQY
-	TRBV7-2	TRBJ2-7	ASSLVAGGQYEQY
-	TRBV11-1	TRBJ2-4	ASSLTSGRPKNIQY
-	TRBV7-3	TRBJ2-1	ASSLNGLAGDNEQF
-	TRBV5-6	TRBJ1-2	ASSSTGTGFNGYT
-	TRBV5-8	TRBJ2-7	ASSLGTSGNRYEQY
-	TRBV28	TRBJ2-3	ASSPPRGGEDTQY
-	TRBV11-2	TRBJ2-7	ASSRSAGDYEQY
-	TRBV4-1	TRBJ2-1	ASSPIAGVGNEQF
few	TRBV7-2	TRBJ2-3	ASSHENRRGTDTQY
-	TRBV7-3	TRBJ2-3	ASSRGGSGTDTQY
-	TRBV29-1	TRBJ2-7	SVEFLGTNTYEQY
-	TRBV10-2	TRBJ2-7	ASSTGLDLEQY
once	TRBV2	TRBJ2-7	ASSGVTSGRHYEQY
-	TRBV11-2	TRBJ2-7	ASRLGDIDSYEQY
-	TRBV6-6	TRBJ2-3	ASSPLLAGRDTQY
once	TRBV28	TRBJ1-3	ASSFYRSGNTIY
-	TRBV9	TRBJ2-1	ASSVGQGDYNEQF
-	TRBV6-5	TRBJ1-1	ASSYSAHLNTEAF
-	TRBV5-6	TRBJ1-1	ASSSVVGSEAF
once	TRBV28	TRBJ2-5	ASSLRPGQQETQY
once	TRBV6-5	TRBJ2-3	ASSYSSGGLNTQY
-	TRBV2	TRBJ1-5	ASGRDQPQH
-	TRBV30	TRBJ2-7	ALGQGTYEQY
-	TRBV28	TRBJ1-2	ASSLSRGGGYGYT